The next 29 T cell receptor beta chains were all read from a single sample in a study of blood T cell repertoires in COVID-19. Produced via immunoSEQ multiplex PCR; TCRdb's table is partial and in-frame only. The data show about 230,000 clones, approximately 85% seen once. Sequenced material: peripheral blood. The receptor set was obtained from a man between 35 and 55 years old with acute or convalescent COVID-19.

V is TRBV18 and J is TRBJ1-5; the D gene is possibly TRBD1 (5 bases). This CDR3 has 15 amino acids. V lost 6 bases to trimming and J lost 3 bases, with 15 bases between them. Germline V gives CDR1 KGHSH, CDR2 LQKENI. The CDR3 is CASSPSDRFNQPQHF. The DNA for the CDR3 is TGTGCCAGCTCCCCGTCCGACAGATTCAATCAGCCCCAGCATTTT.

This chain uses TRBV28 with TRBJ2-7; TRBD2 is a possible D gene (6 bases). Germline CDR1 MDHEN, CDR2 SYDVKM. The length of the CDR3 is 14 residues. The V end was cut by 4 bases, the J end by 3 bases, with 13 bases between. The CDR3 region has the DNA TGTGCCAGCAGTTCGGCCGGGAGCATCTACGAGCAGTACTTC. It encodes CASSSAGSIYEQYF.

The V and J genes are TRBV11-2 and TRBJ1-2; TRBD1 might be the D (6 bases). Trimming cost V 5 bases and J 2 bases, with 12 bases left between them. CDR1 and CDR2 (germline): SGHAT, FQNNGV. The CDR3 is 14 amino acids. The CDR3 is CASSPGVPNYGYTF. The CDR3 DNA reads as TGTGCCAGCAGCCCAGGGGTTCCCAACTATGGCTACACCTTC.

The V gene is TRBV19, the J gene TRBJ2-7; the match to TRBD1 covers 11 bases. V lost 7 bases, J lost 2 bases, and 7 bases stayed unmatched. The germline CDR1 and CDR2 sequences are LNHDA and SQIVND (reference sequence). This CDR3 contains 15 residues. The CDR3 DNA reads as TGTGCCAGTACTCAAGGGACAGGGGGGACCTACGAGCAGTACTTC. Its protein product is CASTQGTGGTYEQYF.

This chain uses TRBV2 with TRBJ1-6; tentatively, D is TRBD1 (6 bases). The CDR3 consists of 14 residues. Per the germline V gene, CDR1 is SNHLY and CDR2 is FYNNEI. Trimming cost V 6 bases and J 7 bases, with 13 bases left between them. Here the CDR3 DNA reads TGTGCCAGCAGGGCAGGGGTCGTAAATTCACCCCTCCACTTT. Amino acids: CASRAGVVNSPLHF.

The CDR3 nucleotides read TGCGCCAGCAGCGAGTCCTCTAGGAGAGCTTTCTTT. Its translation: CASSESSRRAFF. The V call is TRBV5-1, the J call TRBJ1-1; D ambiguous. This CDR3 region has 12 residues. The V and J ends lost 4 bases and 10 bases respectively, with 14 bases between them. Per germline, CDR1 SGHRS and CDR2 YFSETQ.

The chain uses TRBV29-1 and TRBJ1-2, with 7 nucleotides matching TRBD1. The CDR3 totals 13 residues. The J segment lost 4 bases and the V segment lost 4 bases, leaving 6 bases of the junction unmatched. CDR1 is SQVTM and CDR2 is ANQGSEA in the germline V gene. CDR3 nucleotides: TGCAGCGTTGTTGGGACAGTGACCTATGGCTACACCTTC. Translation: CSVVGTVTYGYTF.

This chain uses TRBV5-1 with TRBJ1-1; 7 bases align to TRBD1. V lost 3 bases and J lost 4; bases outside the gene matches: 12. The germline V gene has CDR1 SGHRS and CDR2 YFSETQ. There are 16 residues in the CDR3. CDR3 sequence: CASSSQGGGLGTEAFF. As DNA, the CDR3 is TGCGCCAGCAGCTCCCAAGGGGGCGGGTTGGGCACTGAAGCTTTCTTT.

The chain combines TRBV30 with TRBJ1-6; D may be TRBD1 (6 bases). CDR3 length equals 13 residues. CDR1 and CDR2 from the germline V gene are GTSNPN and SVGIG (reference sequence). Trimming pared 3 bases from V and 6 bases from J, leaving 9 bases between. Here the CDR3 DNA reads TGTGCCTGGAGACCGGACAGTAATTCACCCCTCCACTTT. Translating it yields CAWRPDSNSPLHF.

The chain couples TRBV18 to TRBJ2-1; the D is unclear. Germline V gene lookup returns CDR1 KGHSH and CDR2 LQKENI. The germline V and J ends were trimmed by 3 bases and 6 bases, with 6 bases remaining between them. There are 12 residues in the CDR3. The CDR3: CASSPALNEQFF. In nucleotides, the CDR3 is TGTGCCAGCTCACCGGCCCTCAATGAGCAGTTCTTC.

J is TRBJ2-7 and V is TRBV5-1; TRBD2 agrees at 12 bases. CDR3 length: 15 amino acids. Germline CDR1 is SGHRS and CDR2 is YFSETQ. Trimming took 0 bases from V and 6 from J; bases not matched to a gene: 4. The CDR3: CASSLGLAGAGEQYF. CDR3 DNA: TGCGCCAGCAGCTTGGGACTAGCGGGGGCGGGCGAGCAGTACTTC.

This sequence joins TRBV4-3 and TRBJ1-4, with 9 bases fitting TRBD1. There are 15 residues in the CDR3. Germline CDR1 reads LGHNA; CDR2 reads YSLEER. The J segment lost 5 bases and the V segment lost 0 bases, leaving 1 base of the junction unmatched. The CDR3 DNA follows: TGCGCCAGCAGCCAAGAGGGACAGGGCAATGAAAAACTGTTTTTT. Its protein is CASSQEGQGNEKLFF.

V is TRBV19 and J is TRBJ1-5, with 8 bases fitting TRBD1. Germline V gene lookup returns CDR1 LNHDA and CDR2 SQIVND (reference sequence). The CDR3 runs 13 residues. The V gene end was trimmed by 8 bases and the J gene end by 7 bases; junction bases not matched to a gene: 7. The CDR3 bases are TGTGCCAGTTCCCAGGGGGCAGAGCAGCCCCAGCATTTT. Translating gives CASSQGAEQPQHF.

The chain links TRBV5-1 to TRBJ1-1; no clear D. The ends were cut back, 2 bases at V and 3 bases at J, with 11 bases in the middle. The CDR3 extends over 14 amino acids. CDR1 SGHRS and CDR2 YFSETQ come from the germline V gene. The CDR3 protein is CASSLRPRDTEAFF. For the CDR3, the DNA is TGCGCCAGCAGCTTACGACCTCGGGACACTGAAGCTTTCTTT.

The rearrangement uses TRBV7-9 and TRBJ2-5; D gene ambiguous. Germline CDR1 reads SEHNR; CDR2 reads FQNEAQ (reference sequence). CDR3 length: 13 amino acids. V lost 8 bases and J 7 bases, leaving 17 bases between the germline ends. The CDR3 protein is CASSPLGSGTQYF. CDR3 bases: TGTGCCAGCTCTCCCCTTGGTAGTGGGACCCAGTACTTC.

This clone was counted a single time. The V and J genes are TRBV10-3 and TRBJ1-3, with 7 bases matching TRBD1. The germline gives CDR1 ENHRY, CDR2 SYGVKD. Trimming took 3 bases from V and 4 from J; bases not matched to a gene: 6. The CDR3 consists of 15 residues. CDR3: CAISEQGWYGNTIYF. As DNA, the CDR3 is TGTGCCATCAGTGAACAGGGGTGGTACGGAAACACCATATATTTT.

The chain employs TRBV2 and TRBJ2-3; 9 bases are a match to TRBD2. The V and J ends lost 6 bases and 1 base, in that order; junction bases with no gene match: 2. This CDR3 region has 14 residues. Germline-derived CDR1 and CDR2 are SNHLY and FYNNEI. CDR3 DNA sequence: TGTGCCAGCAGGGTAGCGGGAGGCACAGATACGCAGTATTTT. This gives the protein CASRVAGGTDTQYF.

This chain links TRBV7-3 with TRBJ2-7; perhaps TRBD1 as D (7 bases). There are 15 residues in the CDR3. Germline CDR1 is SGHTA and CDR2 is FQGTGA. V was shortened by 4 bases and J by 2 bases, with 15 bases between the two germline ends. The CDR3 sequence is CASSSSRDRAYEQYF. CDR3 coding DNA: TGTGCCAGCAGCTCCTCGCGGGACAGAGCCTACGAGCAGTACTTC.

This clone showed up just once. J is TRBJ1-2 and V is TRBV3-1 (or the pseudogene TRBV3-2), with 12 bases lining up with TRBD1. Germline CDR1 reads LGHDT; CDR2 reads YNNKEL (reference sequence). Trimming took 3 bases from V and 5 from J; bases not matched to a gene: 10. This CDR3 comprises 17 residues. This chain's CDR3 is CASSQRLPGQGAYGYTF. Here the CDR3 DNA reads TGTGCCAGCAGCCAGCGGCTCCCGGGACAGGGGGCATATGGCTACACCTTC.

V is TRBV4-2 and J is TRBJ1-1; the match to TRBD1 covers 7 bases. Germline CDR1 reads LGHNA; CDR2 reads YNFKEQ. The CDR3 totals 16 residues. After removal of 1 base from V and 0 bases from J, the junction contained 5 bases not matched to a gene. The CDR3 reads CASSQGGDRVNTEAFF. The CDR3, as DNA: TGTGCCAGCAGCCAAGGAGGGGACAGAGTGAACACTGAAGCTTTCTTT.

The chain carries TRBV18 and TRBJ2-5, with 12 positions matching TRBD2. Germline V gene lookup returns CDR1 KGHSH and CDR2 LQKENI. With 2 bases clipped from V and 2 bases from J, the junction kept 9 bases outside the gene matches. The CDR3 runs to 18 residues. The CDR3 spells CASSPSLAGGPQQETQYF. CDR3 DNA sequence: TGTGCCAGCTCACCAAGCCTAGCGGGGGGGCCGCAGCAAGAGACCCAGTACTTC.

The chain recombines TRBV10-3 with TRBJ2-1, with 9 bases identical to TRBD2. Germline CDR1 ENHRY, CDR2 SYGVKD. V was clipped by 6 bases and J by 0 bases; unmatched bases: 9. The CDR3 consists of 17 residues. The CDR3: CAISSTSGKSSYNEQFF. The CDR3 nucleotides are TGTGCCATCAGCTCGACTAGCGGCAAAAGCTCCTACAATGAGCAGTTCTTC.

This clone was counted between two and nine times. V usage is TRBV2 and J usage is TRBJ1-1; 10 nucleotides match TRBD1. CDR3 length equals 14 residues. The ends lost 5 bases at V and 1 base at J; junction bases unmatched: 1. CDR1 and CDR2 (germline): SNHLY, FYNNEI. CDR3 loop: CASSWDRGNTEAFF. CDR3 sequence (DNA): TGTGCCAGCAGTTGGGACAGGGGGAACACTGAAGCTTTCTTT.

This sequence joins TRBV5-4 and TRBJ1-1; 8 bases fit TRBD1. Germline V gene lookup returns CDR1 SGHNT and CDR2 YYREEE (reference sequence). V dropped 5 bases and J dropped 1; count of bases not matched to a gene: 4. CDR3 length equals 14 residues. The CDR3 DNA follows: TGTGCCAGCAGGTTAGACAGGGGGAACACTGAAGCTTTCTTT. Encoded protein: CASRLDRGNTEAFF.

Of note for this clone: Other DNA sequences in this specimen translate into the identical CDR3. The chain links TRBV3-1 (or the pseudogene TRBV3-2) to TRBJ1-5; a weak D match, TRBD1 (5 bases). In germline, CDR1 is LGHDT, CDR2 YNNKEL (reference sequence). V lost 1 base to trimming and J lost 3 bases, with 10 bases between them. The CDR3 is made up of 15 amino acids. CDR3 bases: TGTGCCAGCAGCCAAGGAAGGGGTTCCAATCAGCCCCAGCATTTT. It codes for CASSQGRGSNQPQHF.

CDR3 in amino acids: CASSLVVTSGTGEQFF. The DNA of the CDR3 is TGTGCCAGCAGCTTAGTGGTGACTAGCGGGACGGGAGAGCAGTTCTTC. V gene TRBV11-2 combines with J gene TRBJ2-1; 11 positions agree with TRBD2. V was clipped by 1 base and J by 10 bases; unmatched bases: 9. Germline assignment: CDR1 SGHAT and CDR2 FQNNGV. This CDR3 has 16 residues.

The chain employs TRBV29-1 and TRBJ1-1, with TRBD1 identical over 9 bases. Germline V CDR1 and CDR2: SQVTM, ANQGSEA. V was pared by 4 bases and J by 8 bases, with 11 bases of the junction left unmatched. The CDR3 contains 14 residues. CDR3 in amino acids: CSVAGTGPRAEAFF. The DNA for the CDR3 is TGCAGCGTTGCGGGGACAGGGCCCCGTGCCGAAGCTTTCTTT. Combining the CDR3 with reference TRBV29-1 and TRBJ1-1 gives the whole variable domain SAVISQKPSRDICQRGTSLTIQCQVDSQVTMMFWYRQQPGQSLTLIATANQGSEATYESGFVIDKFPISRPNLTFSTLTVSNMSPEDSSIYLCSVAGTGPRAEAFFGQGTRLTVV.

V gene TRBV29-1 combines with J gene TRBJ1-1; maybe TRBD1 (5 bases). V lost 7 bases and J lost 7, with 16 bases in between. The CDR3 consists of 12 residues. The germline V gene has CDR1 SQVTM and CDR2 ANQGSEA. The CDR3 bases are TGCAGCGCTTCGGGGGGTACGGGTGAAGCTTTCTTT. Its translation: CSASGGTGEAFF.

V is TRBV14 and J is TRBJ2-7; 7 positions match TRBD1. After removal of 4 bases from V and 4 bases from J, the junction contained 7 bases not matched to a gene. There are 14 residues in the CDR3. CDR1 SGHDN and CDR2 FVKESK come from the germline V gene. The CDR3 DNA reads TGTGCCAGCAGCCCGGGACAGAAATTGTACGAGCAGTACTTC. Its protein is CASSPGQKLYEQYF.